This is a list of T cell receptor beta chains from one sample in a study of T cell responses to AZD1222 COVID-19 vaccine. Sequencing used immunoSEQ multiplex PCR; TCRdb keeps in-frame clones, though not all of them. The sample lists roughly 120,000 clones, around 90% occurring once. The sequences come from peripheral blood, collected on day 0 of MenACWY control vaccination. Every receptor here comes from an adult in good health. Each CDR3 is given with its conserved first and last residue. The D gene is left open where the match is weak. A clone size is listed for some rows: how often the clone was seen (once, few, many), or a class if it is expanded.

>-|TRBD1|TRBV6-1|TRBJ1-5
TGTGCCAGCGGGGAAGGAGGCAGGGGGTTCCCAAAGCCCCAGCATTTT
CASGEGGRGFPKPQHF
>-|TRBD2|TRBV7-6|TRBJ2-1
TGTGCCAGCAGCTTCTTTAGCGGGAGTTCCTACAATGAGCAGTTCTTC
CASSFFSGSSYNEQFF
>-|-|TRBV5-1|TRBJ2-1
TGCGCCAGCAGCTTACACAGGGATGAGCAGTTCTTC
CASSLHRDEQFF
>-|TRBD1|TRBV19|TRBJ2-7
TGTGCCAGTAGTCTCCGACAGGGGATCTACGAGCAGTACTTC
CASSLRQGIYEQYF
>-|TRBD2|TRBV20-1|TRBJ2-3
TGCAGTGCTAGTCCTAGCGGGAGGGCTGCTGATACGCAGTATTTT
CSASPSGRAADTQYF
>-|TRBD2|TRBV3-1/TRBV3-2|TRBJ2-1
TGTGCCAGCAGCTTAAAAGCGACTAGCGGGAGTAGGAATGAGCAGTTCTTC
CASSLKATSGSRNEQFF
>-|-|TRBV28|TRBJ2-7
TGTGCCAGCAACCGATGGGGCCCGGGGGAGCAGTACTTC
CASNRWGPGEQYF
>-|-|TRBV7-2|TRBJ1-3
TGTGCCAGCAGCTTAGGGGTGTACTCTGGAAACACCATATATTTT
CASSLGVYSGNTIYF
>-|-|TRBV28|TRBJ1-2
TGTGCCAGCACCGGACAGAACTATGGCTACACCTTC
CASTGQNYGYTF
>-|TRBD1|TRBV2|TRBJ2-3
TGTGCCAGCAGAATAAGGGACAGGGGATTAGATACGCAGTATTTT
CASRIRDRGLDTQYF
>-|-|TRBV7-2|TRBJ2-1
TGTGCCAGCAGCTTAAGCGGTCCGGCCTACAATGAGCAGTTCTTC
CASSLSGPAYNEQFF
>-|TRBD1|TRBV6-5|TRBJ1-5
TGTGCCAGCAGTACCAAGACAGGGGTTGAACAGCCCCAGCATTTT
CASSTKTGVEQPQHF
>-|-|TRBV5-1|TRBJ1-4
TGCGCCAGCAGGGCAGCAACTAATGAAAAACTGTTTTTT
CASRAATNEKLFF
>-|-|TRBV11-3|TRBJ2-5
TGTGCCAGCAGCCACGGGGAGACCCAGTACTTC
CASSHGETQYF
>-|-|TRBV9|TRBJ2-1
TGTGCCAGCAGCGCGGCTCAGGGGGGAACCTACAATGAGCAGTTCTTC
CASSAAQGGTYNEQFF
>-|-|TRBV4-1|TRBJ2-3
TGCGCCAGCAGCCAATCACCAGATACGCAGTATTTT
CASSQSPDTQYF
>few|-|TRBV10-1|TRBJ1-5
TGCGCCAGCTCGGGTACACCGACTATGCCCCAGCATTTT
CASSGTPTMPQHF
>once|-|TRBV10-3|TRBJ2-7
TGTGCCATCAGTGGTCAATCGGCGCAGTACTTC
CAISGQSAQYF
>-|-|TRBV7-9|TRBJ2-7
TGTGCCAGCAGTCTCGGACAAATAGAAGAGCAGTACTTC
CASSLGQIEEQYF
>-|-|TRBV6-1|TRBJ1-4
TGTGCCAGCAGTGACCGCCGGGGCCCCGGAGAACTGTTTTTT
CASSDRRGPGELFF
>-|-|TRBV6-5|TRBJ2-7
TGTGCCAGCAGTTGGGTGGGCCAAGGCGGCTACGAGCAGTACTTC
CASSWVGQGGYEQYF
>few|-|TRBV30|TRBJ1-6
TGTGCCTGGAGCGCCTCAAGCAGTATTTACAATTCACCCCTCCACTTT
CAWSASSSIYNSPLHF
>-|TRBD1|TRBV28|TRBJ1-6
TGTGCCAGCAGCCTGGGACAGGGGGGGATAATCTATAATTCACCCCTCCACTTT
CASSLGQGGIIYNSPLHF
>-|-|TRBV29-1|TRBJ1-2
TGCAGCGTTAGGACAGATCGGGGCTATGGCTACACCTTC
CSVRTDRGYGYTF
>-|-|TRBV28|TRBJ2-5
TGTGCCAGCAGTTTATGGTCCCTCCAAGAGACCCAGTACTTC
CASSLWSLQETQYF
>-|-|TRBV6-6|TRBJ1-2
TGTGCCAGCAGGGAGGAAGGCTACACCTTC
CASREEGYTF
>once|-|TRBV19|TRBJ2-1
TGTGCCAGTAGTATAAGCAATCCCCTTTACAATGAGCAGTTCTTC
CASSISNPLYNEQFF
>-|-|TRBV9|TRBJ1-4
TGTGCCAGCAGCGTAGCCCCAGGGGAAAAACTGTTTTTT
CASSVAPGEKLFF
>-|-|TRBV4-2|TRBJ2-3
TGTGCCAGCAGCCAGTCCGTCGGGGTAGATACGCAGTATTTT
CASSQSVGVDTQYF
>-|-|TRBV5-4|TRBJ2-7
TGTGCCAGCAGCTTCTATTCAGACTCCTACGAGCAGTACTTC
CASSFYSDSYEQYF
>once|-|TRBV2|TRBJ2-7
TGTGCCAGCCTTCCTCCTCCCGGGGGCTCCTACGAGCAGTACTTC
CASLPPPGGSYEQYF
>-|-|TRBV5-1|TRBJ2-5
TGCGCCAGCAGCTTGGCAGGTAGCAGTTTCCAAGAGACCCAGTACTTC
CASSLAGSSFQETQYF
>-|-|TRBV2|TRBJ1-2
TGTGCCAGCAGTGAAGGTTCTGGCTACACCTTC
CASSEGSGYTF
>-|TRBD1|TRBV19|TRBJ1-2
TGTGCCAGTAAGGGATCCGGGACAGGTGGTGGCTACACCTTC
CASKGSGTGGGYTF
>-|TRBD2|TRBV11-2|TRBJ2-2
TGTGCCACTCCGCGGGGGTTCGATACCGGGGAGCTGTTTTTT
CATPRGFDTGELFF
>-|-|TRBV7-2|TRBJ2-5
TGTGCCAGCAGCTTTAGCGAGACCCAGTACTTC
CASSFSETQYF
>-|-|TRBV18|TRBJ2-1
TGTGCCAGCTCAACATACCAGGGTAATGAGCAGTTCTTC
CASSTYQGNEQFF
>-|-|TRBV5-4|TRBJ1-1
TGTGCCAGCAGCCTTGATGGGAGCCTTAGGTTGGAAGCTTTCTTT
CASSLDGSLRLEAFF
>-|-|TRBV6-1|TRBJ2-7
TGTGCCAGCAGTGAAAGGGATGAATTGGAGCAGTACTTC
CASSERDELEQYF
>-|-|TRBV5-1|TRBJ2-3
TGCGCCAGCAGCGGTCTAACAGGGTATCGGACAGATACGCAGTATTTT
CASSGLTGYRTDTQYF
>-|TRBD2|TRBV18|TRBJ2-7
TGTGCCAGCTCACCCGGGGGGAACTACGAGCAGTACTTC
CASSPGGNYEQYF
>-|TRBD1|TRBV7-2|TRBJ1-2
TGTGCCAGCAGCTTAGAGGGACAGTCTAACTATGGCTACACCTTC
CASSLEGQSNYGYTF
>-|-|TRBV2|TRBJ1-1
TGTGCCAGCAGTGCTGGTAACGCTGAAGCTTTCTTT
CASSAGNAEAFF
>-|-|TRBV2|TRBJ2-3
TGTGCCAGCAGGAGCCTCACTAAAGATACGCAGTATTTT
CASRSLTKDTQYF
>-|-|TRBV21-1|TRBJ2-1
TGTGCCAGCAGGGGGGGGGCTAGCGGCCATGAGCAGTTCTTC
CASRGGASGHEQFF
>-|-|TRBV11-2|TRBJ2-5
TGTGCCAGCAGCTCATCCCCCGGATACCAAGAGACCCAGTACTTC
CASSSSPGYQETQYF
>-|TRBD2|TRBV3-1/TRBV3-2|TRBJ2-7
TGTGCCAGCAGCCAAGGCGACCTGGGGGAGGGCTCCTACGAGCAGTACTTC
CASSQGDLGEGSYEQYF
>-|-|TRBV19|TRBJ2-1
TGTGCCAGTAGTATAGATGTTTGGAGGGCCAACAATGAGCAGTTCTTC
CASSIDVWRANNEQFF